This T cell receptor (beta chain) is from a study of T cells in Graves' hyperthyroidism and ophthalmopathy. Whole-study context: Peripheral blood collection took place at initial diagnosis, before any treatment.

RNA transcripts yielded amplified TCR beta CDR3 regions. The HTBI primer set drove a first-round RT-PCR of the TCR CDR3. Via MiXCR, TCRdb re-called the multiplex PCR reads, giving one row per CDR3 protein. The sample has about 640,000 distinct CDR3 sequences; roughly 20% are singletons. The length of the CDR3 is 18 residues. J lost 12 bases, V lost 1 base, and 19 bases had no gene match. Germline V gives CDR1 SEHNR, CDR2 FQNEAQ (reference sequence). The sequenced material came from blood. This TCR was recovered from a man aged 25-40 years with Graves' ophthalmopathy. The genes are TRBV7-9 and TRBJ2-1; 9 bases line up with TRBD1. For the CDR3, the DNA is TGTGCCAGCAGCTTAGACTTTCTGGGACAGGGTCTGAGTTACAGGCAGTTCTTC. Its translation: CASSLDFLGQGLSYRQFF. Using reference TRBV7-9 and TRBJ2-1 for the parts outside the CDR3, the full variable domain is DTGVSQNPRHKITKRGQNVTFRCDPISEHNRLYWYRQTLGQGPEFLTYFQNEAQLEKSRLLSDRFSAERPKGSFSTLEIQRTEQGDSAMYLCASSLDFLGQGLSYRQFFGPGTRLTVL.